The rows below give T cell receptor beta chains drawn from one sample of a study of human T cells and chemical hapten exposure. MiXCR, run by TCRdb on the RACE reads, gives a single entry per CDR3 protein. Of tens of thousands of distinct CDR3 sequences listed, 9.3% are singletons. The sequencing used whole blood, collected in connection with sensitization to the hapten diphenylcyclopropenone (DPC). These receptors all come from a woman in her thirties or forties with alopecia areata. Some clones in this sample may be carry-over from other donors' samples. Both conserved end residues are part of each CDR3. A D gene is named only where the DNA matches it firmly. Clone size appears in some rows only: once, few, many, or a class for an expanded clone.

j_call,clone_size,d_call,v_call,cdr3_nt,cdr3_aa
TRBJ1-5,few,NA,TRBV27,TGTGCCAGCAGTTTATACGGGTCAGGGAACAATCAGCCCCAGCATTTT,CASSLYGSGNNQPQHF
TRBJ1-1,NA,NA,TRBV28,TGTGCCAGCAGCAACTGGGAAGGCAGTAACACTGAAGCTTTCTTT,CASSNWEGSNTEAFF
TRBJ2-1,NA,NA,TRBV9,TGTGCCAGCAGCGCCGAGTCTAGAGGATGGAGTGAGCAGTTCTTC,CASSAESRGWSEQFF
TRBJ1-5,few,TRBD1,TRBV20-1,TGCAGTGCAACCGGGACAGGGGGCCTTAACGGCAATCAGCCCCAGCATTTT,CSATGTGGLNGNQPQHF
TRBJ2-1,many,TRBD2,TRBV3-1,TGTGCCAGCAGCCAAACGACTAGCGGGGCCAATGAGCAGTTCTTC,CASSQTTSGANEQFF
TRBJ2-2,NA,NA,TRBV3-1,TGTGCCAGCAGCCAAAGTTCCGGCGGCTACACCGGGGAGCTGTTTTTT,CASSQSSGGYTGELFF
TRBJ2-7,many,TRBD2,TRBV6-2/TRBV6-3,TGTGCCAGCAGTTACCAACTAGCGGGGGGCTACGAGCAGTACTTC,CASSYQLAGGYEQYF
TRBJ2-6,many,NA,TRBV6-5,TGTGCCAGCAGAAAGAGGGATCCCGGGGCCAACGTCCTGACTTTC,CASRKRDPGANVLTF
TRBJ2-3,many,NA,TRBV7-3,TGTGCCAGCAGCTTAACTAGCTTGGGGACAGATACGCAGTATTTT,CASSLTSLGTDTQYF
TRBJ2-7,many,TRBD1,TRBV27,TGTGCCAGCAGGGGACAGTACTACGAGCAGTACTTC,CASRGQYYEQYF
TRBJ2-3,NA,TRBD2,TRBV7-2,TGTGCCAGCAGCTTAGCCCTAGCGGCCACAGATACGCAGTATTTT,CASSLALAATDTQYF
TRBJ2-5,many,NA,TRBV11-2,TGTGCCAGCAGCCCCGACAGCCCGTTCGCGCCCCAGTACTTC,CASSPDSPFAPQYF
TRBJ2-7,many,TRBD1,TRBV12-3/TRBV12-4,TGTGCCAGCAGTGACAGGGGGCCCACCTACGAGCAGTACTTC,CASSDRGPTYEQYF
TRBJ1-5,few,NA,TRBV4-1,TGCGCCAGCAGCCAAGAGGGAATAAATTGGGACCCTGTTTCCCAGCATTTT,CASSQEGINWDPVSQHF
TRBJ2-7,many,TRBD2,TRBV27,TGTGCCAGCAGTTTATCGGCGGGGGGGATCTACGAGCAGTACTTC,CASSLSAGGIYEQYF
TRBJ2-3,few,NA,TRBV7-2,TGTGCCAGCAGCCTCAATGGCCTAGATACAGATACGCAGTATTTT,CASSLNGLDTDTQYF
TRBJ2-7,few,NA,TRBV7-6,TGTGCCAGCAGTCAGGACGCCGGCGGGGAGCAGTACTTC,CASSQDAGGEQYF
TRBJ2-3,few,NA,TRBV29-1,TGCAGCGTTGTTGGTAGGGGAGGCACAGATACGCAGTATTTT,CSVVGRGGTDTQYF
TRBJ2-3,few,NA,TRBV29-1,TGCAGCGTAGAACCAAGCACAGATACGCAGTATTTT,CSVEPSTDTQYF
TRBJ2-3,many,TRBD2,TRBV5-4,TGTGCCAGCAGCTTGGCAACGGGGGGGCCCCCTAGCACAGATACGCAGTATTTT,CASSLATGGPPSTDTQYF
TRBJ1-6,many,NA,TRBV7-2,TGTGCCAGCAGCTTCGGACACCACTCCTATAATTCACCCCTCCACTTT,CASSFGHHSYNSPLHF
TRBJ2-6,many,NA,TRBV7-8,TGTGCCAGCAGCCCGGGGGGCGGCAGGGCGGACTCTGGGGCCAACGTCCTGACTTTC,CASSPGGGRADSGANVLTF
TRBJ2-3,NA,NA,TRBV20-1,TGCAGTGCTAGAGACCGCGGTTGGGGGGATACGCAGTATTTT,CSARDRGWGDTQYF
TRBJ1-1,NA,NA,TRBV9,TGTGCCAGCAGCGAAGCGATGTCGTACACTGAAGCTTTCTTT,CASSEAMSYTEAFF
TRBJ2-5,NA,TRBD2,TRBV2,TGTGCCAGCAGGCGAACCGGGACTAGAGAAGAGACCCAGTACTTC,CASRRTGTREETQYF
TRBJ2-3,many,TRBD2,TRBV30,TGTGCCTGGAGACTCAGCGGGGGGGCAGATACGCAGTATTTT,CAWRLSGGADTQYF
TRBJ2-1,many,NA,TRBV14,TGTGCCAGCAGCCCGAAAAGCCCGCCCGGTTTGTATGAGCAGTTCTTC,CASSPKSPPGLYEQFF
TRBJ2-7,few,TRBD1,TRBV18,TGTGCCAGCTCAGAGGACAGGGGCGACAAGCAGTACTTC,CASSEDRGDKQYF
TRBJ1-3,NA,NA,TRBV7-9,TGTGCCAGCAGCTCCACTTCCTCTGGAAACACCATATATTTT,CASSSTSSGNTIYF
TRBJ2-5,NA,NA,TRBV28,TGTGCCAGCAGCCTTTCGTGGACCCAGTACTTC,CASSLSWTQYF
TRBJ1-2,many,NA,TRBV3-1,TGTGCCAGCAAGAGGGGGGGCGCTAACTATGGCTACACCTTC,CASKRGGANYGYTF
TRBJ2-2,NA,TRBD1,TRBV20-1,TGCAGTGCTAGTCGGGGACAGGGGGCGCCGGCCGGGGAGCTGTTTTTT,CSASRGQGAPAGELFF
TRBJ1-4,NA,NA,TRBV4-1,TGCGCCAGCAGCCAAGTCAGCCGGGGCGAAAAACTGTTTTTT,CASSQVSRGEKLFF
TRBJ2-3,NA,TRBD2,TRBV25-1,TGTGCCAGCCCACTGGCGGGGGGCACAGATACGCAGTATTTT,CASPLAGGTDTQYF
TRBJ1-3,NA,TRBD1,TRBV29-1,TGCAGCGTCGCCGGGACAGGTATAGGTTTAACTGGAAACACCATATATTTT,CSVAGTGIGLTGNTIYF